Listed below are T cell receptor beta chains from one sample, sequenced in a study of T cells after yellow fever vaccination. TCRdb reprocessed the 5' RACE reads via MiXCR and lists one record per CDR3 protein. Among around 500,000 distinct CDR3 sequences listed, about a fifth were seen once. The material sequenced was PBMCs, taken about 21 days after the first yellow fever vaccination. All receptors come from a man aged 18 to 35 who received the YFV17D yellow fever vaccine. Both conserved end residues are part of each CDR3. Fields, in order: V gene, D gene, clone size, J gene, CDR3 protein, CDR3 DNA. D genes are given only for firm matches. Clone size, where shown, is once, few, many, or a class for clones that have expanded.

>TRBV12-3/TRBV12-4|-|few|TRBJ1-6
CASSYTGSSPLHF
TGTGCCAGCAGTTATACAGGGAGTTCACCCCTCCACTTT
>TRBV19|-|-|TRBJ2-2
CASTATRMGGGRELFF
TGTGCCAGTACCGCGACTAGGATGGGAGGAGGCCGGGAGCTGTTTTTT
>TRBV4-1|TRBD1|-|TRBJ2-3
CASSQGGTGGTDTQYF
TGCGCCAGCAGCCAAGGAGGGACAGGGGGCACAGATACGCAGTATTTT
>TRBV20-1|-|once|TRBJ1-1
CSAVGGPEAFF
TGCAGTGCTGTAGGGGGTCCTGAAGCTTTCTTT
>TRBV27|-|-|TRBJ2-1
CASRGIDYNEQFF
TGTGCCAGCAGAGGGATAGACTACAATGAGCAGTTCTTC
>TRBV6-4|-|-|TRBJ2-5
CASSDSSFGTAQETQYF
TGTGCCAGCAGTGACTCCTCCTTCGGGACGGCGCAAGAGACCCAGTACTTC
>TRBV10-2|-|few|TRBJ1-1
CASSESVGQTEAFF
TGCGCCAGCAGTGAGTCGGTGGGGCAGACAGAAGCTTTCTTT
>TRBV24-1|TRBD1|-|TRBJ1-6
CATLRQGGSYNSPLHF
TGTGCCACCCTTCGACAGGGAGGGTCCTATAATTCACCCCTCCACTTT
>TRBV5-1|TRBD2|-|TRBJ2-5
CASSVGGVEETQYF
TGCGCCAGCAGCGTCGGGGGGGTGGAGGAGACCCAGTACTTC
>TRBV7-7|-|-|TRBJ2-3
CASSLRLKTDTQYF
TGTGCCAGCAGCTTAAGGCTAAAAACAGATACGCAGTATTTT
>TRBV27|-|-|TRBJ1-1
CASSLSSGITEAFF
TGTGCCAGCAGTTTATCGTCTGGGATCACTGAAGCTTTCTTT